The 16 T cell receptor beta chains in this list originate from one sample, sequenced in a study of blood T cells in healthy people across ages. A second PCR, run for roughly 7 to 12 cycles, used a sample-barcoded 5' primer plus a J-beta primer mix. TCRdb reprocessed the 5' RACE reads via MiXCR and lists one record per CDR3 protein. Of 980,000 or so distinct CDR3 sequences listed, around 49% are singletons. Sequenced material: blood. The receptors here all came from a man aged 25-45 years in good health.

This clonotype was counted once. The V gene is TRBV20-1, the J gene TRBJ2-5, with D tentatively TRBD1 or TRBD2 (5 bases each). The CDR3 has 14 amino acids. Germline CDR1 and CDR2: DFQATT and SNEGSKA (reference sequence). Trimming took off 2 bases at V and 2 bases at J, with 12 bases between the two ends. The CDR3 region has the DNA TGCAGTGCTAGACCAATGGGACGTCAAGAGACCCAGTACTTC. This codes for CSARPMGRQETQYF.

This clonotype occurred a few times. The gene calls are TRBV30 and TRBJ2-1; D tentatively reads TRBD1 or TRBD2 (6 bases each). Trimming shortened V by 5 bases and J by 1 base, and 9 bases separated the two germline ends. CDR1 is GTSNPN and CDR2 is SVGIG in the germline V gene (reference sequence). This CDR3 has 13 residues. As DNA, the CDR3 is TGTGCCTGGGTAGGGGGGTCCTACAATGAGCAGTTCTTC. Its protein product is CAWVGGSYNEQFF.

The CDR3 region is CASSDGTDPYEQYF. The CDR3 nucleotides read TGTGCCAGCAGCGACGGGACAGACCCCTACGAGCAGTACTTC. The V gene is TRBV6-5, the J gene TRBJ2-5; 7 nucleotides agree with TRBD1. The closer fit of TRBJ2-7 to the DNA end suggests the J call may be wrong. This CDR3 region has 14 residues. The germline V gene has CDR1 MNHEY and CDR2 SVGAGI.

This clonotype has a handful of counts. The rearrangement joins TRBV9 to TRBJ2-1; D gene unclear. Germline V gives CDR1 SGDLS, CDR2 YYNGEE. The CDR3 covers 15 residues. V was shortened by 4 bases and J by 2 bases, with 13 bases between the two germline ends. This CDR3 reads CASSPRRFPYNEQFF. The CDR3 DNA follows: TGTGCCAGCAGCCCCCGCAGGTTTCCCTACAATGAGCAGTTCTTC.

The chain joins TRBV20-1 to TRBJ2-7; D gene uncertain. The CDR3 is 13 amino acids. The germline V gene has CDR1 DFQATT and CDR2 SNEGSKA (reference sequence). Trimming pared 1 base from V and 3 bases from J, leaving 10 bases between. CDR3 sequence (DNA): TGCAGTGCTAGAGGGGTTGACCACTACGAGCAGTACTTC. Protein product: CSARGVDHYEQYF.

This rearrangement joins TRBV5-1 to TRBJ2-7; 9 nucleotides match TRBD1. The V gene end was trimmed by 0 bases and the J gene end by 1 base; junction bases not matched to a gene: 14. Germline assignment: CDR1 SGHRS and CDR2 YFSETQ. CDR3 length equals 19 residues. The CDR3 nucleotides read TGCGCCAGCAGCTTGGTTTTGGCTACCTCCGGGACAGGGTCCTACGAGCAGTACTTC. Its protein is CASSLVLATSGTGSYEQYF.

The chain employs TRBV12-3 or TRBV12-4 and TRBJ2-7; either TRBD1 or TRBD2 may supply D (5 bases each). The V end lost 7 bases, the J end lost 1 base, and 11 bases lay between the germline ends. The CDR3 contains 13 residues. The CDR3 protein is CASTTGPSYEQYF. The DNA of the CDR3 is TGTGCCAGCACGACGGGACCTTCCTACGAGCAGTACTTC.

The V gene is TRBV6-1, the J gene TRBJ2-1; possible D gene TRBD2, 5 bases. The CDR3 extends over 16 amino acids. Deletions cut 8 bases from V and 0 bases from J, with 17 bases between. Germline CDR1 and CDR2: MNHNS and SASEGT. CDR3 amino acids: CASFPSTGSSYNEQFF. The CDR3 bases are TGTGCCAGCTTCCCCTCGACGGGAAGCTCCTACAATGAGCAGTTCTTC.

The chain has TRBV21-1 and TRBJ2-7; TRBD1 was called by the table and not checked on the DNA. TRBV21-1 is a pseudogene. CDR3 size: 16 residues. The CDR3 DNA is TGTGCCAGCAGCTCTCCCCTGCGGGACCTTCCCTACGAGCAGTACTTC. This translates into CASSSPLRDLPYEQYF.

CDR3 DNA sequence: TGCAGTGCTAGAGGTCGGGGCTCGAGGAATTCACCCCTCCACTTT. It codes for CSARGRGSRNSPLHF. V and J are TRBV20-1 and TRBJ1-6; weak D call: TRBD1 (5 bases). The V gene lost 1 base and the J gene lost 7 bases, with 14 bases spanning the gap. The CDR3 has 15 residues. CDR1 and CDR2 (germline): DFQATT, SNEGSKA (reference sequence).

This clonotype was observed a single time. V is TRBV3-1 and J is TRBJ2-1, with 11 nucleotides matching TRBD2. The junction had 6 bases not matched to a gene; V was cut back by 0 bases and J by 8 bases. The CDR3 spans 16 residues. The germline CDR1 and CDR2 sequences are LGHDT and YNNKEL (reference sequence). The CDR3 loop reads CASSQDRLAGIDEQFF. In DNA, the CDR3 is TGTGCCAGCAGCCAAGATAGACTAGCGGGAATCGATGAGCAGTTCTTC.

This clonotype is a singleton in its sample. One end of the junction does not line up with germline, which may come from a read error. The chain has TRBV5-1 and TRBJ2-1; possibly TRBD1 for D (6 bases). CDR1 is SGHRS and CDR2 is YFSETQ in the germline V gene. CDR3 length: 15 amino acids. This CDR3 reads CASSYEQGSYSEQFF. The CDR3 region has the DNA TGCGCCAGCAGCTACGAACAGGGTTCGTACAGTGAGCAGTTCTTC.

On this clonotype: A read error is likely, as this CDR3 ends without the conserved phenylalanine or tryptophan. V usage is TRBV7-3 and J usage is TRBJ2-1, with 9 bases identical to TRBD1. The CDR3 covers 17 residues. Per the germline V gene, CDR1 is SGHTA and CDR2 is FQGTGA. The ends lost 6 bases at V and 0 bases at J; junction bases unmatched: 9. The chain's CDR3 is CASRQGALQSSYNEQFC. The CDR3 DNA reads TGTGCCAGCAGACAGGGGGCCCTCCAAAGCTCCTACAATGAGCAGTTCTGC.

This clonotype came up a few times. This chain links TRBV20-1 with TRBJ2-5; 8 positions agree with TRBD1. Germline trimming cut 3 bases from V and 1 base from J; bases unmatched to any gene: 4. The CDR3 is 14 amino acids. Germline V lookup: CDR1 DFQATT, CDR2 SNEGSKA (reference sequence). The chain's CDR3 is CSASSDRGQETQYF. DNA of the CDR3: TGCAGTGCTAGTAGCGACAGGGGCCAAGAGACCCAGTACTTC.

This clonotype was counted between two and nine times. This chain uses TRBV27 with TRBJ2-4; weak D call: TRBD1 (5 bases). With the DNA end fitting TRBJ2-7 better, the J assignment may be wrong. The CDR3 loop spans 16 amino acids. CDR1 and CDR2 from the germline V gene are MNHEY and SMNVEV (reference sequence). The CDR3, as DNA: TGTGCCAGCATGACTGGACAAGCTAACCGCTGGGGCGAGCAGTACTTC. Protein sequence: CASMTGQANRWGEQYF.

CDR3 protein: CASRGIGPGANIQYF. As DNA, the CDR3 is TGTGCCAGCAGGGGTATTGGACCCGGCGCAAACATTCAGTACTTC. J is TRBJ2-4 and V is TRBV2; D is ambiguous. Trimming cost V 6 bases and J 6 bases, with 18 bases left between them. Germline V gene data show CDR1 as SNHLY and CDR2 as FYNNEI. The CDR3 is made up of 15 amino acids.